The 28 T cell receptor beta chains below were found in one sample sequenced in a study of early T cells in non-severe SARS-CoV-2 infection. TCRdb reanalysed the 5' RACE reads using MiXCR and keeps one entry per CDR3 protein. The data show 60,000 or so distinct CDR3 sequences, roughly an eighth seen once. Sequences were obtained from whole blood. The receptors stem from an adult who was a healthcare worker with PCR-confirmed SARS-CoV-2 infection or an uninfected control (not recorded which).

In DNA, the CDR3 is TGTGCCAGCAGCTCCCGACAGGGTCGGCCCAAAAACATTCAGTACTTC. Its protein product is CASSSRQGRPKNIQYF. The V call is TRBV7-2, the J call TRBJ2-4, with 7 bases that match TRBD1. The germline V gene has CDR1 SGHTA and CDR2 FQGNSA. This CDR3 spans 16 amino acids. V dropped 4 bases and J dropped 2; count of bases not matched to a gene: 8.

Points on this clonotype: A much larger clone sits a single nucleotide away, making a read error possible. This chain connects TRBV27 to TRBJ1-6; D is possibly TRBD1 (5 bases). The CDR3 has 15 residues. Germline-derived CDR1 and CDR2 are MNHEY and SMNVEV (reference sequence). The CDR3 region is CASSSFQGGNSPPHF. CDR3 in DNA: TGTGCCAGCAGTTCCTTTCAGGGAGGCAATTCACCCCCCCACTTT.

This clonotype has a handful of counts. The gene calls are TRBV6-1 and TRBJ2-7; D is unclear. This CDR3 is built from 15 residues. Germline V CDR1 and CDR2: MNHNS, SASEGT. Between the trimmed V and J ends, which lost 3 bases and 1 base, there was a span of 13 bases. CDR3: CASSEIGSFSYEQYF. The CDR3 DNA is TGTGCCAGCAGTGAGATTGGGTCTTTTTCCTACGAGCAGTACTTC.

The V gene is TRBV7-9, the J gene TRBJ2-7; weak D call: TRBD1 (5 bases). Germline V gene data show CDR1 as SEHNR and CDR2 as FQNEAQ (reference sequence). Trimming took 4 bases from V and 5 from J, leaving 9 bases between them. The CDR3 spans 12 residues. Here the CDR3 DNA reads TGTGCCAGCAGCTCCGCAGGGAACGAGCAGTACTTC. This gives the protein CASSSAGNEQYF. Complete variable domain (other parts from reference TRBV7-9 and TRBJ2-7): DTGVSQNPRHKITKRGQNVTFRCDPISEHNRLYWYRQTLGQGPEFLTYFQNEAQLEKSRLLSDRFSAERPKGSFSTLEIQRTEQGDSAMYLCASSSAGNEQYFGPGTRLTVT.

The DNA of the CDR3 is TGTGCCAGCAGCTCCGTGAGGGGGGCCTCGGGGGAGACCCAGTACTTC. Translated, it gives CASSSVRGASGETQYF. This sequence joins TRBV28 and TRBJ2-5, with D tentatively TRBD1 or TRBD2 (6 bases each). V gave up 6 bases and J gave up 5 bases, with 22 bases separating them. CDR1 MDHEN and CDR2 SYDVKM come from the germline V gene. The CDR3 has 16 residues. Together with reference TRBV28 and TRBJ2-5, the CDR3 gives the full variable domain: DVKVTQSSRYLVKRTGEKVFLECVQDMDHENMFWYRQDPGLGLRLIYFSYDVKMKEKGDIPEGYSVSREKKERFSLILESASTNQTSMYLCASSSVRGASGETQYFGPGTRLLVL.

This clonotype was recorded many times. The gene calls are TRBV20-1 and TRBJ1-1; D ambiguous. The CDR3 contains 14 residues. Germline-derived CDR1 and CDR2 are DFQATT and SNEGSKA (reference sequence). V lost 0 bases, J lost 1 base, and 9 bases lay in between. The CDR3 here is CSAREAEGNTEAFF. The CDR3 coding sequence is TGCAGTGCTAGAGAGGCGGAAGGGAACACTGAAGCTTTCTTT.

Only a few counts were recorded for this clonotype. The rearrangement uses TRBV20-1 and TRBJ2-1; D gene uncertain. CDR3 size: 15 residues. Trimming left V 0 bases short and J 2 bases short, with 11 bases between. In germline, CDR1 is DFQATT, CDR2 SNEGSKA (reference sequence). The CDR3, as DNA: TGCAGTGCTAGAGACCTGTCGGGCCCCTACAATGAGCAGTTCTTC. Protein: CSARDLSGPYNEQFF.

This clonotype was seen a handful of times. This chain connects TRBV6-6 to TRBJ2-5; TRBD2 matches at 9 bases. The CDR3 length is 19 residues. CDR1 and CDR2 from the germline V gene are MNHNY and SVGAGI (reference sequence). Unmatched junction bases numbered 20, after V lost 8 bases and J lost 1 base. The CDR3 region is CASVSALGLARGGQETQYF. In DNA, the CDR3 is TGTGCCAGCGTCTCCGCTCTGGGACTAGCAAGAGGGGGCCAAGAGACCCAGTACTTC.

This chain connects TRBV3-1 to TRBJ1-5; tentatively, D is TRBD1 (5 bases). The CDR3 runs to 15 residues. The germline CDR1 and CDR2 sequences are LGHDT and YNNKEL (reference sequence). The germline V and J ends were trimmed by 0 bases and 7 bases, with 13 bases remaining between them. The CDR3 DNA is TGTGCCAGCAGCCAAGAAAGGGGATCGGGGCAGCCCCAGCATTTT. This gives the protein CASSQERGSGQPQHF.

The CDR3 loop reads CASTLRGAGSSEQFF. CDR3 bases: TGTGCCAGCACCCTGCGGGGGGCCGGCTCCAGTGAGCAGTTCTTC. This chain connects TRBV27 to TRBJ2-1; 8 bases are a match to TRBD2. This CDR3 is 15 amino acids long. Germline V gene lookup returns CDR1 MNHEY and CDR2 SMNVEV (reference sequence). J lost 9 bases, V lost 7 bases, and 14 bases had no gene match.

The rearrangement uses TRBV5-5 and TRBJ2-1; D is unresolved. CDR1 and CDR2 (germline): SGHKS, YYEKEE (reference sequence). Trimming stripped 3 bases from V and 3 bases from J, with 19 bases between. The CDR3 consists of 17 residues. The CDR3 nucleotides read TGTGCCAGCAGCTCCGGACGCCAGACTTGGGTCTACAATGAGCAGTTCTTC. Its translation: CASSSGRQTWVYNEQFF.

In this sample, this clonotype turned up many times. The rearrangement joins TRBV5-6 to TRBJ1-5; tentatively, D is TRBD1 (5 bases). Germline values: CDR1 SGHDT, CDR2 YYEEEE. The CDR3 extends over 13 amino acids. V was pared by 4 bases and J by 6 bases, with 11 bases between. CDR3 in DNA: TGTGCCAGCAGCCGGGGCCCCGGTCAGCCCCAGCATTTT. It codes for CASSRGPGQPQHF.

This clonotype was seen many times. The rearrangement uses TRBV7-9 and TRBJ1-4; TRBD1 matches at 11 bases. Germline lookup yields CDR1 SEHNR and CDR2 FQNEAQ (reference sequence). After removal of 5 bases from V and 7 bases from J, the junction contained 9 bases not matched to a gene. CDR3 length equals 16 residues. The CDR3 reads CASSLLTGTGGEKLFF. The CDR3 region has the DNA TGTGCCAGCAGCCTACTCACCGGGACAGGGGGTGAAAAACTGTTTTTT. The whole variable domain, remainder taken from reference TRBV7-9 and TRBJ1-4, is DTGVSQNPRHKITKRGQNVTFRCDPISEHNRLYWYRQTLGQGPEFLTYFQNEAQLEKSRLLSDRFSAERPKGSFSTLEIQRTEQGDSAMYLCASSLLTGTGGEKLFFGSGTQLSVL.

The rearrangement links TRBV27 to TRBJ2-7; D possibly matches TRBD1 or TRBD2 (5 bases each). Germline values: CDR1 MNHEY, CDR2 SMNVEV (reference sequence). This CDR3 is built from 13 residues. V was pared by 11 bases and J by 0 bases, with 14 bases between. CDR3 sequence reads: CAASPGTSYEQYF. The CDR3 coding sequence is TGTGCCGCCTCACCAGGGACCTCCTACGAGCAGTACTTC.

This clonotype was seen many times. The rearrangement links TRBV7-9 to TRBJ1-1; D uncertain. The CDR3 spans 12 residues. V dropped 4 bases and J dropped 7 bases, with 10 bases sitting between them. Germline V gives CDR1 SEHNR, CDR2 FQNEAQ (reference sequence). CDR3 region: CASSSYGIEAFF. The CDR3 DNA follows: TGTGCCAGCAGCTCTTACGGCATTGAAGCTTTCTTT.

V is TRBV27 and J is TRBJ2-1; 7 bases map to TRBD2. V shed 0 bases, J shed 2 bases, and the junction held 7 bases outside the gene matches. Germline values: CDR1 MNHEY, CDR2 SMNVEV (reference sequence). This CDR3 is 17 amino acids long. This chain's CDR3 is CASSLSSGLAAYNEQFF. DNA for the CDR3: TGTGCCAGCAGTTTATCGTCCGGGCTAGCGGCCTACAATGAGCAGTTCTTC.

The chain uses TRBV12-3 or TRBV12-4 and TRBJ2-4; 8 bases fit TRBD1. Unmatched junction bases numbered 9, after V lost 5 bases and J lost 3 bases. This CDR3 spans 16 amino acids. CDR3 loop: CASSPMDRAGKNIQYF. The CDR3 bases are TGTGCCAGCAGTCCCATGGACAGGGCCGGCAAAAACATTCAGTACTTC.

There are many counts of this clonotype. The V call is TRBV7-6, the J call TRBJ2-1; D might be TRBD1 (6 bases). CDR3 length equals 15 residues. Germline lookup yields CDR1 SGHVS and CDR2 FNYEAQ. Trimming took 1 base from V and 7 from J, leaving 14 bases between them. The CDR3 DNA follows: TGTGCCAGCAGCTTAGTTCCGACAGGTGGGAATGAGCAGTTCTTC. It codes for CASSLVPTGGNEQFF.

The chain carries TRBV7-3 and TRBJ2-2; D call uncertain. The V and J ends lost 4 bases and 2 bases respectively, with 5 bases between them. The CDR3 has 13 residues. The germline V gene encodes CDR1 SGHTA and CDR2 FQGTGA. The CDR3 DNA reads TGTGCCAGCAGCTCCTCAAACACCGGGGAGCTGTTTTTT. Translation: CASSSSNTGELFF.

This clonotype was counted ten times or more. The V gene is TRBV10-3, the J gene TRBJ2-5; TRBD1 matches at 11 bases. Losses at the gene ends were 0 bases for V and 1 base for J; bases not matched to a gene: 4. CDR1 and CDR2 from the germline V gene are ENHRY and SYGVKD. The CDR3 is 17 amino acids. The CDR3: CAISESWDRGTQETQYF. The CDR3 bases are TGTGCCATCAGTGAGTCCTGGGACAGGGGGACCCAAGAGACCCAGTACTTC.

This clonotype was picked up many times. The chain recombines TRBV10-2 with TRBJ1-5, with D perhaps matching TRBD1 (5 bases). Trimming stripped 4 bases from V and 5 bases from J, with 18 bases between. CDR1 WSHSY and CDR2 SAAADI come from the germline V gene. The CDR3 spans 16 residues. CDR3 bases: TGCGCCAGCAGTGTGGGGCTCCCTATAGGGGATCAGCCCCAGCATTTT. Protein product: CASSVGLPIGDQPQHF.

V is TRBV6-6 and J is TRBJ2-1; a weak D match, TRBD2 (5 bases). Deletions cut 0 bases from V and 4 bases from J, with 7 bases between. The CDR3 contains 14 residues. Germline V lookup: CDR1 MNHNY, CDR2 SVGAGI (reference sequence). The CDR3 DNA is TGTGCCAGCAGTTACTCCCGGGAATACAATGAGCAGTTCTTC. Amino acid sequence: CASSYSREYNEQFF.

This clonotype was picked up many times. This chain connects TRBV24-1 to TRBJ2-6; D possibly corresponds to TRBD1 (6 bases). The CDR3 extends over 16 amino acids. V was shortened by 3 bases and J by 0 bases, with 8 bases between the two germline ends. The germline gives CDR1 KGHDR, CDR2 SFDVKD. CDR3 sequence (DNA): TGTGCCACCAGTGATCGGACAGTCTCTGGGGCCAACGTCCTGACTTTC. Residues: CATSDRTVSGANVLTF.

V usage is TRBV19 and J usage is TRBJ1-5; 10 bases match TRBD1. V was pared by 5 bases and J by 8 bases, with 6 bases of the junction left unmatched. CDR1 and CDR2 from the germline V gene are LNHDA and SQIVND (reference sequence). The CDR3 loop spans 14 amino acids. CDR3 nucleotides: TGTGCCAGTAGTCCTGACAGGGGGCTTGAGCCCCAGCATTTT. Translated: CASSPDRGLEPQHF. Filled out from reference TRBV19 and TRBJ1-5, the complete variable domain reads DGGITQSPKYLFRKEGQNVTLSCEQNLNHDAMYWYRQDPGQGLRLIYYSQIVNDFQKGDIAEGYSVSREKKESFPLTVTSAQKNPTAFYLCASSPDRGLEPQHFGDGTRLSIL.

This clonotype occurred a few times. The rearrangement links TRBV7-9 to TRBJ2-1; 11 bases are a match to TRBD1. Germline assignment: CDR1 SEHNR and CDR2 FQNEAQ (reference sequence). This CDR3 is 15 amino acids long. Trimming cost V 6 bases and J 4 bases; bases outside gene matches: 5. The CDR3 bases are TGTGCCAGCAGTCCGGGACAGGGGGTATACAATGAGCAGTTCTTC. This encodes CASSPGQGVYNEQFF. The whole variable domain, remainder taken from reference TRBV7-9 and TRBJ2-1, is DTGVSQNPRHKITKRGQNVTFRCDPISEHNRLYWYRQTLGQGPEFLTYFQNEAQLEKSRLLSDRFSAERPKGSFSTLEIQRTEQGDSAMYLCASSPGQGVYNEQFFGPGTRLTVL.

This clonotype was seen repeatedly, ten times or more. The chain carries TRBV20-1 and TRBJ2-7; a weak D match, TRBD1 (5 bases). Germline CDR1 reads DFQATT; CDR2 reads SNEGSKA (reference sequence). The CDR3 sequence is 13 residues long. Trimming took 5 bases from V and 3 from J, leaving 14 bases between them. CDR3 in DNA: TGCAGTGCTTTCCCGACAGTGCTCTACGAGCAGTACTTC. Its translation is CSAFPTVLYEQYF.

V and J are TRBV28 and TRBJ1-2, with D possibly being TRBD1 (5 bases). CDR3 length: 11 residues. Germline V lookup: CDR1 MDHEN, CDR2 SYDVKM. V lost 6 bases and J 3 bases, leaving 5 bases between the germline ends. The CDR3: CASSRDYGYTF. CDR3 nucleotides: TGTGCCAGCAGCAGGGACTATGGCTACACCTTC.

CDR3 protein: CASRRLDDTGELFF. CDR3 coding DNA: TGTGCCAGCAGGCGACTAGACGACACCGGGGAGCTGTTTTTT. The chain links TRBV9 to TRBJ2-2, with D maybe TRBD2 (6 bases). V was clipped by 5 bases and J by 3 bases, with 11 bases between them. Germline CDR1 is SGDLS and CDR2 is YYNGEE. There are 14 residues in the CDR3.